The rows below give T cell receptor beta chains drawn from one sample of a study of identical twins. One entry per CDR3 protein results from TCRdb running MiXCR on the 5' RACE reads. The sample has around 240,000 distinct CDR3 sequences, 7% seen once; the top ten hold roughly 3.7%. These data were also reused for a study on yellow fever vaccine responses in identical twins.

Sample: memory (CD45RO+) T cells sorted from blood. The receptors stem from a young woman in good health. Each CDR3 is given with its conserved first and last residue.

TRBV9	CASSVGGALGPYEQYF
TRBV2	CASRKQTYEQYF
TRBV6-5	CASSYSASPTYEQYF
TRBV7-6	CASSLGEGPGETQYF
TRBV7-2	CASSLHATNYGYTF
TRBV25-1	CASSGSGTSGSNWNTGELFF
TRBV13	CASSPTTLSYEQYF
TRBV4-1	CHSCLPQRGLDNSLLCF
TRBV3-1	CASSQGQVNTEAFF
TRBV5-1	CASSLDSNTEAFF
TRBV27	CASSLGPTQGTQYF
TRBV6-1	CASRGRSEAFF
TRBV10-3	CAISERGWTQYF
TRBV5-1	CASSLARTGKDYEQYF
TRBV5-1	CASSSQLNSPLHF
TRBV5-5	CASSQFLAGGETQYF
TRBV20-1	CSAREGAGPSTDTQYF
TRBV6-1	CASSEDAGSTDTQYF